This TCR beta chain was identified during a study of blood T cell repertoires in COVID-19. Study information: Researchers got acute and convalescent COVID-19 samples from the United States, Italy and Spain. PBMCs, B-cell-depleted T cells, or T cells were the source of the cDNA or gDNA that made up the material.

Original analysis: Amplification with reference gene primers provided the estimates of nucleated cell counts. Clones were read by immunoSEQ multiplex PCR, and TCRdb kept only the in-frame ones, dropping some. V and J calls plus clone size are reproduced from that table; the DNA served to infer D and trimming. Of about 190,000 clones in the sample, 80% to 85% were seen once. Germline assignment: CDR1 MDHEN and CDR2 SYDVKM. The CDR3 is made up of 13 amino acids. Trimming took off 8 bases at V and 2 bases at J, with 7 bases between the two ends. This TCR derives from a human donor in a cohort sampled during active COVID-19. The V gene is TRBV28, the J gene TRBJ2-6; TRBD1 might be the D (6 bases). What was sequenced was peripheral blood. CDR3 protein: CASYRAGANVLTF. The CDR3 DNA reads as TGTGCCAGCTACAGGGCTGGGGCCAACGTCCTGACTTTC.